The 7 T cell receptor beta chains below come from one sample, sequenced in a study of blood T cell repertoires in COVID-19. The method was immunoSEQ multiplex PCR; TCRdb's version includes in-frame clones alone and lacks a portion of them. This table has 270,000 or so clones, approximately 84% appearing once. Specimen: PBMCs or T cells enriched from blood (not recorded which). The receptors were gathered from a man over 45 who had recovered from COVID-19.

This clone was counted only a few times. The V and J genes are TRBV18 and TRBJ1-2; 8 bases are shared with TRBD1. This CDR3 has 14 amino acids. J was trimmed by 6 bases and V by 2 bases; bases with no gene match: 5. Germline V gene sequence: CDR1 KGHSH, CDR2 LQKENI. This chain's CDR3 is CASSPADRGNGYTF. The CDR3 DNA reads TGTGCCAGCTCACCAGCAGACAGGGGAAATGGCTACACCTTC.

The chain couples TRBV19 to TRBJ1-2, with D possibly TRBD1 on 5 matching bases. From germline, CDR1 is LNHDA and CDR2 SQIVND (reference sequence). Trimming shortened V by 0 bases and J by 8 bases, and 28 bases separated the two germline ends. The CDR3 contains 19 residues. CDR3 sequence (DNA): TGTGCCAGTAGTATAGAGGGGCTAGTCGCGGGACGTGGTCGGGGCGGCTACACCTTC. This translates into CASSIEGLVAGRGRGGYTF.

The chain recombines TRBV28 with TRBJ1-1; D uncertain. This CDR3 region has 16 residues. V was shortened by 6 bases and J by 1 base, with 18 bases between the two germline ends. Germline-derived CDR1 and CDR2 are MDHEN and SYDVKM. The CDR3 DNA sequence: TGTGCCAGCAGGGAGGAATTTTGGCGGGCGAACACTGAAGCTTTCTTT. Translation gives CASREEFWRANTEAFF.

The genes are TRBV7-2 and TRBJ1-5; 11 nucleotides line up with TRBD1. CDR1 is SGHTA and CDR2 is FQGNSA in the germline V gene. The V segment lost 5 bases and the J segment 6 bases; nucleotides outside the gene matches: 12. CDR3 size: 17 residues. DNA for the CDR3: TGTGCCAGCAGCCCCGCCGGACAGGGGGCGGCTGGTCAGCCCCAGCATTTT. Translation: CASSPAGQGAAGQPQHF.

The V and J genes are TRBV7-6 and TRBJ2-7, with D possibly matching TRBD2 (6 bases). CDR3 length equals 12 residues. Germline V gene data show CDR1 as SGHVS and CDR2 as FNYEAQ. The germline V and J ends were trimmed by 1 base and 10 bases, with 11 bases remaining between them. The CDR3 is CASSLGQDYQYF. The CDR3 coding sequence is TGTGCCAGCAGCTTAGGGCAGGACTACCAGTACTTC.

This clone showed up just once. This chain uses TRBV19 with TRBJ2-7; 8 nucleotides agree with TRBD1. The CDR3 has 14 residues. CDR1 is LNHDA, CDR2 SQIVND, per germline (reference sequence). V lost 10 bases to trimming and J lost 5 bases; unmatched junction nucleotides: 13. The CDR3 DNA follows: TGTGCCACTTCGACCAGGACAGGGTGGAACGAGCAGTACTTC. The encoded protein is CATSTRTGWNEQYF.

The sample holds a few counts of this clone. This chain uses TRBV10-3 with TRBJ1-1; no clear D gene. Deletions cut 6 bases from V and 1 base from J, with 15 bases between. The CDR3 length is 15 residues. Germline V CDR1 and CDR2: ENHRY, SYGVKD. The chain's CDR3 is CAISGRSITNTEAFF. The CDR3 DNA sequence: TGTGCCATCAGCGGGAGGAGCATAACGAACACTGAAGCTTTCTTT.